Listed below are T cell receptor beta chains from one sample, sequenced in a study of CXCR3-negative and CXCR3-positive naive CD8 T cells. TCRdb reprocessed the 5' RACE reads, keeping one entry per CDR3 protein, no DNA. This repertoire includes tens of thousands of distinct CDR3 sequences. Sequenced input: memory CD8+ T cells from blood. These receptors came from a human donor in good health. Some clones in this sample may be carry-over from other donors' samples. The CDR3 runs from the conserved cysteine through the conserved F or W.

V gene	J gene	CDR3 protein
TRBV7-9	TRBJ2-1	CASDWHNEQFF
TRBV7-3	TRBJ2-7	CASSLGGPPNEQYF
TRBV6-1	TRBJ1-3	CASSHLGAGNTIYF
TRBV20-1	TRBJ1-5	CSAREITTGDLNQPQHF
TRBV6-5	TRBJ2-1	CASSSSTGAGPPYNEQFF
TRBV11-2	TRBJ2-7	CASSFPDLSYEQYF
TRBV20-1	TRBJ2-7	CSASANFPPDEQYF
TRBV6-5	TRBJ2-6	CASRPGQGLSGANVLTF
TRBV4-3	TRBJ1-1	CASSGNTEAFF
TRBV7-9	TRBJ2-7	CASSPGTGGLGHEQYF
TRBV29-1	TRBJ1-2	CSVGPRGPDGYTF